This TCR beta chain was sequenced during a study of CD8 T cells in ankylosing spondylitis. Trimming took 5 bases from V and 3 from J, leaving 11 bases between them. The CDR3 is 13 residues long. Germline V gene lookup returns CDR1 SGHRS and CDR2 YFSETQ. Study-level points and caveats: Ankylosing spondylitis blood appeared to carry a characteristic TCR beta motif of several highly homologous variants. Several of the motif variants were reported before in synovial fluid and blood from reactive arthritis.

This clonotype has a count of ten or more. Its matching antigen is unknown. Molecular-barcoded quantitative 5'-RACE produced these TCR beta libraries. TCRdb re-analysed the 5' RACE reads in MiXCR, keeping a single row per CDR3 protein. The sample yields about 540,000 distinct CDR3 sequences, roughly an eighth seen once. This TCR came from a male donor with ankylosing spondylitis. The chain employs TRBV5-1 and TRBJ1-1; perhaps TRBD1 as D (6 bases). The material sequenced was blood, either unsorted or a sorted T cell fraction (not recorded which). In DNA, the CDR3 is TGCGCCAGCAGAATACAGGGCCACACTGAAGCTTTCTTT. This translates into CASRIQGHTEAFF.